This TCR beta chain was sequenced in a study of blood T cell repertoires in COVID-19. Background on the study: COVID-19 samples, acute and convalescent, were from the United States, Italy and Spain. Sources were T cells, B-cell-depleted T cells, or PBMCs; the material itself was cDNA or gDNA.

The junction had 9 bases not matched to a gene; V was cut back by 6 bases and J by 0 bases. The CDR3 totals 17 residues. Germline values: CDR1 MNHEY, CDR2 SVGEGT. Either two negative PCRs, clearance, or symptom resolution qualified Cohort 3 donors as recovered. Clones were read by immunoSEQ multiplex PCR, and TCRdb kept only the in-frame ones, dropping some. The table shows roughly 280,000 clones, with roughly nine tenths occurring only once. This clone was seen only once. Sequenced input: PBMCs or T cells enriched from blood (not recorded which). The clonotype was recovered from a woman younger than 35 who had recovered from COVID-19. The gene calls are TRBV6-2 or TRBV6-3 and TRBJ1-5; 9 nucleotides agree with TRBD1. In nucleotides, the CDR3 is TGTGCCAGCAGCCCCTTTCGGGACAGGGCTAGCAATCAGCCCCAGCATTTT. This codes for CASSPFRDRASNQPQHF.